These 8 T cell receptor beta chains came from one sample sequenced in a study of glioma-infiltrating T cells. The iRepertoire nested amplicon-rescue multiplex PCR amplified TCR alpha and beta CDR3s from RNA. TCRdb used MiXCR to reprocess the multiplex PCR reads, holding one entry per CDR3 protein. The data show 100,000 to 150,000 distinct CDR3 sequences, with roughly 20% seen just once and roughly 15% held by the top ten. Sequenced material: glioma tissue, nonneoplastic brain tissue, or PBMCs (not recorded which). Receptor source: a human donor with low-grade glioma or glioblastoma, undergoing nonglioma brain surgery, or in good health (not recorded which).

The chain's CDR3 is CASSPPGVVAYEQYF. CDR3 coding DNA: TGTGCCAGCAGTCCCCCGGGGGTGGTAGCCTACGAGCAGTACTTC. The genes are TRBV28 and TRBJ2-7, with D maybe TRBD2 (6 bases). In germline, CDR1 is MDHEN, CDR2 SYDVKM. The CDR3 has 15 amino acids. V was cut by 5 bases and J by 2 bases, with 16 bases left in between.

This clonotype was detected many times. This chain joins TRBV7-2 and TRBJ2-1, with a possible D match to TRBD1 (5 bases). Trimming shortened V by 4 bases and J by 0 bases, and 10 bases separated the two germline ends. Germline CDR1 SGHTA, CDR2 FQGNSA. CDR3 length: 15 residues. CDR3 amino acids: CASSSQVSSYNEQFF. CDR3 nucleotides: TGTGCCAGCAGCTCACAGGTCAGCTCCTACAATGAGCAGTTCTTC.

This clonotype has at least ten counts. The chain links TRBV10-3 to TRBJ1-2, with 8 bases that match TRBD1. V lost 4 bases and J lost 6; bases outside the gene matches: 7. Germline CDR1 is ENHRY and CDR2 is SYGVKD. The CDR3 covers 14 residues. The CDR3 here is CAISGTGLSNGYTF. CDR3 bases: TGTGCCATCAGTGGGACAGGGTTAAGTAATGGCTACACCTTC.

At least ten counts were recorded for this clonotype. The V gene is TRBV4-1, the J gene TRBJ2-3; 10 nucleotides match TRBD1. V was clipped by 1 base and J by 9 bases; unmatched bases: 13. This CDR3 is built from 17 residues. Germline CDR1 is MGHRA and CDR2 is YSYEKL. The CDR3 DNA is TGCGCCAGCAGCCAAGCTTCCGGGACAGGGGTTCGAACCACGCAGTATTTT. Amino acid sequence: CASSQASGTGVRTTQYF.

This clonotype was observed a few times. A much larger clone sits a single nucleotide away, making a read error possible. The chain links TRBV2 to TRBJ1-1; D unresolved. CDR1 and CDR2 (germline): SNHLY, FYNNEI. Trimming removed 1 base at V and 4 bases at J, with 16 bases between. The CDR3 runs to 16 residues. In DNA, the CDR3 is TGTGCCAGCAGTGAAGAAGGAGGATCTTTGAGCACTGAAGCTTTCTTT. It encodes CASSEEGGSLSTEAFF.

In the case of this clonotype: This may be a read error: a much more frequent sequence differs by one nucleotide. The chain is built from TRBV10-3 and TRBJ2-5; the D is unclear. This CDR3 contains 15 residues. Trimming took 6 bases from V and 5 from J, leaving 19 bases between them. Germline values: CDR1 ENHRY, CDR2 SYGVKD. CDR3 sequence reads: CAISSNGIGGETQYF. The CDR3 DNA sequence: TGTGCCATCAGCTCGAATGGCATCGGTGGGGAGACCCAGTACTTC.

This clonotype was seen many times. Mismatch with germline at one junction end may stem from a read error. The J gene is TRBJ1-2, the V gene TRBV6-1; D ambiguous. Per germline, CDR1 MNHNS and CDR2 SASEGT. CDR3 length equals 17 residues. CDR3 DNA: TGTGCCAGCAGTCGCCCCAGACGGACGGACTCTAAATATGGCTACACCTTC. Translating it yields CASSRPRRTDSKYGYTF.

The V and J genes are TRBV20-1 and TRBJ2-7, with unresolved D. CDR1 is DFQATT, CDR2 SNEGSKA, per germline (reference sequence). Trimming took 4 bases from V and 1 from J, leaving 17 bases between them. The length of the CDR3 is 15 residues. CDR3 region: CSATPLSSLSYEQYF. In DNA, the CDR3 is TGCAGTGCTACTCCGTTGTCGTCTCTTTCCTACGAGCAGTACTTC.